This T cell receptor (beta chain) was documented in a study of blood T cell repertoires in COVID-19 (dated by TCRdb to the early 2020s). Regarding the research as a whole: Samples from collaborators originated in the United States, Italy and Spain and spanned both the acute and convalescent phases of COVID-19. The prospective study material was composed of cDNA or gDNA derived from T cells, B-cell-depleted T cells, or PBMCs. Deeply sampled blood TCRbeta repertoires from subjects exposed to, actively infected with, or recovered from COVID-19 were included in the dataset. A freely available public database, intended as a resource for researchers studying the immune response to SARS-CoV-2, is where the repertoires were released. The samples were drawn from two sources: the first 160 participants of the ongoing ImmuneRACE study, and 950 to 1,500 subjects contributed by 6 global collaborators. Sample metadata almost always included a de-identified subject ID, COVID-19 status, age in years and sex. Where HLA class I and class II types were available, the types were taken from metadata supplied by the sample provider, not from assay-based typing. Findings and caveats that apply to the study as a whole: How much clinical and demographic metadata was included differed by source and by participant, and the metadata was provided uncurated.

The collaborating institutions used their own protocols to collect whole blood in K2EDTA tubes. For TCRbeta analysis, collaborators shipped samples in one of three forms: frozen whole blood, isolated PBMCs, or DNA extracted from either of those sample types. Concerning this clone: Its recognized antigen is unknown. No much larger clone exists at a distance of one base, and base qualities are not known.

The immunoSEQ Assay, a bias-controlled multiplex PCR, was used to amplify TCRbeta CDR3 regions from genomic DNA. For the original study's pipeline: The number of nucleated cells in each sample was estimated from the amplification of reference gene primers within the assay. To quantify the absolute abundance of each unique TCRbeta CDR3 rearrangement, sequence reads were collapsed and filtered. For each sample, productive Simpson clonality was calculated as the square root of Simpson's diversity index over productive rearrangements. This is the immuneACCESS table as TCRdb keeps it, with only in-frame sequences that have V and J called. A part of the clones is gone; compared with another copy, unresolved V genes explain less than half, and the rest is unexplained. V and J calls and clone size are those listed in that table; D and trimming were worked out from the DNA. The sample records more than 300,000 clones, 86% of which are singletons. The top ten clones comprise 1.5% to 2% of the sample.

Sequenced sample: peripheral blood. This TCR came from a woman between 50 and 59 years old with acute or convalescent COVID-19.

The nucleotide sequence reads TGTGCCACCAGTGCGGCTAGCGGGAGGCATGAGCAGTTCTTC. Its protein is CATSAASGRHEQFF. Recombination joined TRBV24-1 with TRBJ2-1; 11 middle bases align to TRBD2. After removal of 5 bases from V and 8 bases from J, the junction retains 4 bases not matched to a gene. There are 14 amino acids in the CDR3, from cysteine to phenylalanine inclusive. The read is trimmed to its CDR3 DNA, 42 bases read in frame from base 1. The germline V gene supplies CDR1 KGHDR and CDR2 SFDVKD.